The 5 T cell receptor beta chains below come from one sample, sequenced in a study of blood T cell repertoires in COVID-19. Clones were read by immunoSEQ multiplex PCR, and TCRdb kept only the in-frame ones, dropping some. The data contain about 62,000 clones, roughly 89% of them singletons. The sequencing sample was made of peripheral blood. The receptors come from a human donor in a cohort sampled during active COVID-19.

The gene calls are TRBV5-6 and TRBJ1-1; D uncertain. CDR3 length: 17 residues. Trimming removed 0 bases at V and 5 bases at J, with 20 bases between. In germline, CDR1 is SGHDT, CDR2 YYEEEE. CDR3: CASSLAPPGPGRTEAFF. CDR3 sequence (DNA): TGTGCCAGCAGCTTGGCCCCCCCGGGCCCCGGGAGGACTGAAGCTTTCTTT.

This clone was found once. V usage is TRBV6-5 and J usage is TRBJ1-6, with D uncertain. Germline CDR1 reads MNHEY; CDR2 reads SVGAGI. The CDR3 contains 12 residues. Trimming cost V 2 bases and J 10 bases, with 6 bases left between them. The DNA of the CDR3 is TGTGCCAGCAGTTACAAGGAGTCACCCCTCCACTTT. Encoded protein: CASSYKESPLHF.

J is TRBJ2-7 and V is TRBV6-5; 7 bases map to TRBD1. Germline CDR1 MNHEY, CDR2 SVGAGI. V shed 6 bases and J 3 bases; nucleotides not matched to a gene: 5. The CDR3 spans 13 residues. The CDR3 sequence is CASRVDRNYEQYF. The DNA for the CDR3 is TGTGCCAGCAGAGTGGACAGGAACTACGAGCAGTACTTC.

The CDR3 here is CSASWTGSVGELFF. The CDR3 nucleotides are TGCAGCGCTTCATGGACAGGGTCGGTCGGGGAGCTGTTTTTT. The chain joins TRBV29-1 to TRBJ2-2, with TRBD1 matching over 8 bases. CDR1 is SQVTM, CDR2 ANQGSEA, per germline. The CDR3 is made up of 14 amino acids. The J segment lost 7 bases and the V segment lost 7 bases, leaving 11 bases of the junction unmatched.

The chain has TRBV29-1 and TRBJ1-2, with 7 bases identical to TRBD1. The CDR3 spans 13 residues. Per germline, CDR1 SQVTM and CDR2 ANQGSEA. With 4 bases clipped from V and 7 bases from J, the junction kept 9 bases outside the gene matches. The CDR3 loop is CSVADLAGGGYTF. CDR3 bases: TGCAGCGTTGCAGATTTGGCAGGGGGTGGCTACACCTTC.